These 7 T cell receptor beta chains originate from one sample sequenced in a study of T cell clonality in common variable immunodeficiency. Some clones are missing from TCRdb's copy, which holds only in-frame ones; the method was immunoSEQ multiplex PCR. The record shows around 57,000 clones for this sample, with no singletons present. The material sequenced was peripheral blood mononuclear cells. The source of these receptors is a person between 18 and 75 years old in good health.

This clone was seen ten or more times. The read finishes 3 residues shy of the CDR3 end, and the germline J gene is used to complete it. The V call is TRBV4-2, the J call TRBJ2-7; 8 bases map to TRBD1. The junction had 7 bases not matched to a gene; V was cut back by 4 bases and J by 2 bases. The CDR3 sequence is 15 residues long. Germline CDR1 reads LGHNA; CDR2 reads YNFKEQ. CDR3 DNA (partial): TGTGCCAGCAGCCTCTCCGGGACAGGTCCCTACGAG. It codes for CASSLSGTGPYE. The entire CDR3 is CASSLSGTGPYEQYF.

This clone was counted ten times or more. The CDR3 end falls 3 residues outside the read, so it is completed with the germline J gene. The chain combines TRBV20-1 with TRBJ1-2; D is undetermined. V was cut by 3 bases and J by 7 bases, with 24 bases left in between. This CDR3 spans 16 amino acids. CDR1 is DFQATT and CDR2 is SNEGSKA in the germline V gene (reference sequence). Incomplete CDR3 DNA: TGCAGTGCTAGTAAGGGCACCTCCCCGAACTTTGGTGGC. This sequence encodes CSASKGTSPNFGG. The whole CDR3 is CSASKGTSPNFGGYTF.

This clone appeared a few times. Read data end 3 residues before the CDR3 end; the end is taken from the germline J gene. The chain has TRBV7-6 and TRBJ1-6, with TRBD1 matching over 9 bases. V lost 2 bases to trimming and J lost 6 bases; unmatched junction nucleotides: 5. CDR1 is SGHVS, CDR2 FNYEAQ, per germline. This CDR3 comprises 16 residues. The CDR3 sequence is CASSLTGTGINSPLHF. The CDR3 bases that were read are TGTGCCAGCAGCTTAACTGGGACAGGGATTAATTCACCC. The whole variable domain, remainder taken from reference TRBV7-6 and TRBJ1-6, is GAGVSQSPRYKVTKRGQDVALRCDPISGHVSLYWYRQALGQGPEFLTYFNYEAQQDKSGLPNDRFSAERPEGSISTLTIQRTEQRDSAMYRCASSLTGTGINSPLHFGNGTRLTVT.

This clone was picked up many times. The chain's CDR3 is CAWSKGGQETQYF. The sequenced CDR3 bases are TGTGCCTGGAGTAAAGGCGGACAAGAGACC. The chain couples TRBV30 to TRBJ2-5; D gene ambiguous. The read ends 3 residues early relative to the CDR3; the germline J gene fills the gap. The CDR3 runs to 13 residues. Trimming left V 2 bases short and J 2 bases short, with 9 bases between. Germline CDR1 GTSNPN, CDR2 SVGIG (reference sequence).

With respect to this clone: The CDR3 goes on 3 residues after the read ends, and that part is filled in from the germline J gene. V and J are TRBV7-2 and TRBJ1-6; tentatively, D is TRBD1 (5 bases). CDR3 length equals 14 residues. Trimming stripped 7 bases from V and 4 bases from J, with 11 bases between. CDR1 is SGHTA, CDR2 FQGNSA, per germline. CDR3 protein: CASTATEYNSPLHF. CDR3 DNA (partial): TGTGCCAGCACCGCGACAGAATATAATTCACCC.

This clone was detected many times. The DNA ends 3 residues before the CDR3 does, and the rest of the CDR3 is filled in from the germline J gene. The chain is built from TRBV5-4 and TRBJ2-3, with TRBD2 identical over 14 bases. This CDR3 contains 16 residues. Per germline, CDR1 SGHNT and CDR2 YYREEE (reference sequence). V dropped 3 bases and J dropped 6; count of bases not matched to a gene: 6. CDR3 DNA (partial): TGTGCCAGCAGCTCGGGACTAGCGGGAGACGGGGATACG. This encodes CASSSGLAGDGDT. In full, the CDR3 is CASSSGLAGDGDTQYF.

This clone was seen repeatedly, ten times or more. The read terminates 3 residues ahead of where the CDR3 ends, so the germline J gene completes it. The chain links TRBV12-3 or TRBV12-4 to TRBJ2-4; a possible D gene is TRBD1 (5 bases). The V and J ends lost 3 bases and 6 bases respectively, with 18 bases between them. The CDR3 has 16 amino acids. The CDR3 DNA, read in part, is TGTGCCAGCAGTTTGGTTATAAGGGGAAGGGGAAACATT. Translated: CASSLVIRGRGNI. The complete CDR3 reads CASSLVIRGRGNIQYF.